Listed here are 14 T cell receptor beta chains from one sample, sequenced in a study of cytotoxic CD8 clonotypes in ibrutinib-treated CLL. TCRdb's table, derived via immunoSEQ multiplex PCR, lists solely in-frame clones and lacks some. Of nearly 300,000 clones in the sample, approximately 79% were seen once. The source was PBMCs, collected at disease progression, from a patient treated with ibrutinib. The source is a human donor with chronic lymphocytic leukemia.

As regards this clone: The junction differs from germline at one of its ends, possibly a read error. The chain employs TRBV4-1 and TRBJ2-7; perhaps D is TRBD1 or TRBD2 (5 bases each). CDR1 and CDR2 from the germline V gene are MGHRA and YSYEKL. The CDR3 is 14 residues long. CDR3 residues: CTSRAGTVSLEQYF. Here the CDR3 DNA reads TGCACCAGCAGAGCCGGGACGGTTAGTCTCGAGCAGTACTTC.

The chain is built from TRBV7-6 and TRBJ2-7; D remains ambiguous. V lost 5 bases and J 3 bases, leaving 11 bases between the germline ends. The CDR3 runs 13 residues. CDR1 is SGHVS and CDR2 is FNYEAQ in the germline V gene. In DNA form, the CDR3 reads TGTGCCAGCAGCCCCGATAGGGTCTACGAGCAGTACTTC. Translation: CASSPDRVYEQYF.

The chain employs TRBV29-1 and TRBJ1-1; 7 nucleotides line up with TRBD1. The V segment lost 0 bases and the J segment 1 base; nucleotides outside the gene matches: 8. Germline CDR1 reads SQVTM; CDR2 reads ANQGSEA. This CDR3 comprises 16 residues. The CDR3 sequence: CSVEDLKGAQNTEAFF. CDR3 DNA: TGCAGCGTTGAAGATCTCAAGGGGGCGCAGAACACTGAAGCTTTCTTT. The variable domain in full, with the rest retrieved from reference TRBV29-1 and TRBJ1-1, is SAVISQKPSRDICQRGTSLTIQCQVDSQVTMMFWYRQQPGQSLTLIATANQGSEATYESGFVIDKFPISRPNLTFSTLTVSNMSPEDSSIYLCSVEDLKGAQNTEAFFGQGTRLTVV.

The gene calls are TRBV27 and TRBJ2-1; no firm D call. V was trimmed by 3 bases and J by 1 base, leaving 10 bases between them. The CDR3 totals 15 residues. Germline CDR1 is MNHEY and CDR2 is SMNVEV (reference sequence). CDR3 loop: CASSFSGRSYNEQFF. Here the CDR3 DNA reads TGTGCCAGCAGTTTTTCCGGCAGGTCCTACAATGAGCAGTTCTTC.

The CDR3 DNA sequence: TGTGCCAGCAGCCCGGGAGGGGGCCTAGGGCAGTTCTTC. Translation gives CASSPGGGLGQFF. The chain joins TRBV9 to TRBJ2-1, with D perhaps TRBD2 (8 bases). CDR1 is SGDLS, CDR2 YYNGEE, per germline. The V end was cut by 4 bases, the J end by 12 bases, with 17 bases between. CDR3 length: 13 residues.

The chain is built from TRBV5-1 and TRBJ2-2, with D perhaps matching TRBD1 or TRBD2 (5 bases each). The V gene's germline CDR1 is SGHRS and CDR2 YFSETQ. Trimming shortened V by 2 bases and J by 7 bases, and 9 bases separated the two germline ends. This CDR3 is built from 13 residues. Here the CDR3 DNA reads TGCGCCAGCAGCTTCGGGACGTACGGGGAGCTGTTTTTT. Its translation: CASSFGTYGELFF.

J is TRBJ2-2 and V is TRBV7-9; D is undetermined. This CDR3 spans 14 amino acids. Trimming took 5 bases from V and 6 from J, leaving 13 bases between them. CDR1 SEHNR and CDR2 FQNEAQ come from the germline V gene (reference sequence). For the CDR3, the DNA is TGTGCCAGCAGCCCATTAGCCCCCGCCGGGGAGCTGTTTTTT. As protein: CASSPLAPAGELFF.

This clone was counted between two and nine times. This rearrangement joins TRBV28 to TRBJ2-5; the D is unclear. CDR3 length equals 11 residues. V was trimmed by 6 bases and J by 3 bases, leaving 5 bases between them. Germline assignment: CDR1 MDHEN and CDR2 SYDVKM. Here the CDR3 reads CASSLEETQYF. CDR3 bases: TGTGCCAGCAGCCTAGAAGAGACCCAGTACTTC. Filled out from reference TRBV28 and TRBJ2-5, the complete variable domain reads DVKVTQSSRYLVKRTGEKVFLECVQDMDHENMFWYRQDPGLGLRLIYFSYDVKMKEKGDIPEGYSVSREKKERFSLILESASTNQTSMYLCASSLEETQYFGPGTRLLVL.

The chain recombines TRBV4-1 with TRBJ1-1, with TRBD1 as a possible D gene (6 bases). With 6 bases removed from V and 5 bases from J, the gap between germline ends came to 16 bases. In germline, CDR1 is MGHRA, CDR2 YSYEKL. This CDR3 is 14 amino acids long. CDR3 sequence: CASSLTQGWTEAFF. CDR3 in DNA: TGCGCCAGCAGTCTGACCCAGGGGTGGACTGAAGCTTTCTTT.

This clone is a singleton in its sample. This chain links TRBV10-3 with TRBJ2-5, with D possibly being TRBD1 (5 bases). V lost 0 bases and J 3 bases, leaving 8 bases between the germline ends. The CDR3 runs 14 residues. CDR1 ENHRY and CDR2 SYGVKD come from the germline V gene. CDR3: CAISESKGKETQYF. The CDR3, as DNA: TGTGCCATCAGTGAGTCGAAGGGGAAAGAGACCCAGTACTTC.

The genes are TRBV4-2 and TRBJ2-1; no firm D call. The CDR3 is made up of 13 amino acids. Germline V gene data show CDR1 as LGHNA and CDR2 as YNFKEQ. Deletions cut 0 bases from V and 7 bases from J, with 7 bases between. CDR3 sequence reads: CASSQDGKNEQFF. The DNA of the CDR3 is TGTGCCAGCAGCCAAGACGGCAAGAATGAGCAGTTCTTC.

This clone has only a few counts. The rearrangement uses TRBV19 and TRBJ1-6; weak D call: TRBD1 (6 bases). The CDR3 totals 16 residues. V was pared by 7 bases and J by 7 bases, with 20 bases between. Germline-derived CDR1 and CDR2 are LNHDA and SQIVND (reference sequence). CDR3 amino acids: CASKKRTERPNSPLHF. The CDR3 DNA reads TGTGCCAGTAAGAAAAGGACAGAGCGACCGAATTCACCCCTCCACTTT.

The chain uses TRBV6-5 and TRBJ2-2, with 11 bases lining up with TRBD1. CDR3 size: 13 residues. CDR1 and CDR2 from the germline V gene are MNHEY and SVGAGI. With 9 bases clipped from V and 4 bases from J, the junction kept 1 base outside the gene matches. Written as DNA, the CDR3 is TGTGCCAGTGGGACAGGGGGCACCGGGGAGCTGTTTTTT. Its translation is CASGTGGTGELFF.

The V call is TRBV6-8, the J call TRBJ1-2; weak D call: TRBD1 (6 bases). Per germline, CDR1 MNHGY and CDR2 SAAAGT. The CDR3 is 15 amino acids. V was pared by 0 bases and J by 2 bases, with 10 bases between. CDR3 region: CASSYSRGSNYGYTF. Here the CDR3 DNA reads TGTGCCAGCAGTTACTCGAGGGGGAGCAACTATGGCTACACCTTC.